Below are 20 T cell receptor beta chains sequenced from a single sample in a study of blood T cells in healthy people across ages. A J-beta primer mix and a sample-barcoded 5' primer were used in a second PCR of about 7 to 12 cycles. TCRdb called the 5' RACE reads again in MiXCR, with one record for every CDR3 protein. The sample shows 1.4 million to 1.5 million distinct CDR3 sequences, 35% to 45% of them seen only once. Specimen: blood. These receptors were collected from a woman under 30 in good health.

This chain uses TRBV28 with TRBJ2-2; 9 bases are shared with TRBD1. CDR1 is MDHEN, CDR2 SYDVKM, per germline. V lost 5 bases and J lost 5; bases outside the gene matches: 6. This CDR3 spans 15 amino acids. As DNA, the CDR3 is TGTGCCAGCAGTACCCGACAGGGGGTAACCGGGGAGCTGTTTTTT. Protein product: CASSTRQGVTGELFF.

The chain recombines TRBV5-1 with TRBJ1-1, with D maybe TRBD1 (5 bases). Germline CDR1 and CDR2: SGHRS and YFSETQ. The CDR3 length is 16 residues. V lost 4 bases, J lost 3 bases, and 19 bases lay in between. Written as DNA, the CDR3 is TGCGCCAGCAGCCGAGGGGTGGGTGGGGTGGACACTGAAGCTTTCTTT. Protein: CASSRGVGGVDTEAFF.

This chain uses TRBV5-1 with TRBJ2-6; tentative D call: TRBD1 (6 bases). The CDR3 runs 19 residues. V lost 6 bases to trimming and J lost 0 bases, with 22 bases between them. The V gene's germline CDR1 is SGHRS and CDR2 YFSETQ. The DNA for the CDR3 is TGCGCCAGCAATGTCATAATAGGACAGCCAGGCTCTGGGGCCAACGTCCTGACTTTC. This encodes CASNVIIGQPGSGANVLTF. The variable domain in full, with the rest retrieved from reference TRBV5-1 and TRBJ2-6, is KAGVTQTPRYLIKTRGQQVTLSCSPISGHRSVSWYQQTPGQGLQFLFEYFSETQRNKGNFPGRFSGRQFSNSRSEMNVSTLELGDSALYLCASNVIIGQPGSGANVLTFGAGSRLTVL.

The DNA for the CDR3 is TGTGCCAGGGGACTCCGCTCTGGGGCCAACGTCCTGACTTTC. Translation: CARGLRSGANVLTF. The V call is TRBV2, the J call TRBJ2-6; a weak D match, TRBD2 (6 bases). The ends were cut back, 9 bases at V and 0 bases at J, with 9 bases in the middle. This CDR3 comprises 14 residues. CDR1 and CDR2 from the germline V gene are SNHLY and FYNNEI.

This rearrangement joins TRBV6-5 to TRBJ1-1; 9 bases line up with TRBD1. The CDR3 sequence is 13 residues long. Germline-derived CDR1 and CDR2 are MNHEY and SVGAGI. After removal of 7 bases from V and 5 bases from J, the junction contained 5 bases not matched to a gene. CDR3 coding DNA: TGTGCCAGCAACAGGGGGCTAAGGACTGAAGCTTTCTTT. Amino acids: CASNRGLRTEAFF.

This chain links TRBV28 with TRBJ2-4; perhaps D is TRBD1 or TRBD2 (6 bases each). V was pared by 6 bases and J by 0 bases, with 9 bases between. The CDR3 runs to 14 residues. Germline CDR1 MDHEN, CDR2 SYDVKM. The CDR3 coding sequence is TGTGCCAGCAGACAGGGACTAGCCAAAAACATTCAGTACTTC. This gives the protein CASRQGLAKNIQYF.

CDR3: CSVSTGNSNQPQHF. The CDR3 DNA reads as TGCAGCGTCTCTACAGGGAATAGCAATCAGCCCCAGCATTTT. This chain joins TRBV29-1 and TRBJ1-5, with a weak D call TRBD1 (6 bases). The CDR3 sequence is 14 residues long. The ends were cut back, 6 bases at V and 0 bases at J, with 12 bases in the middle. Germline CDR1 is SQVTM and CDR2 is ANQGSEA. Based on the CDR3 plus reference TRBV29-1 and TRBJ1-5, the full variable domain is SAVISQKPSRDICQRGTSLTIQCQVDSQVTMMFWYRQQPGQSLTLIATANQGSEATYESGFVIDKFPISRPNLTFSTLTVSNMSPEDSSIYLCSVSTGNSNQPQHFGDGTRLSIL.

This clonotype has only a few counts. The chain joins TRBV28 to TRBJ1-1; D unresolved. Looked up from germline, CDR1 is MDHEN and CDR2 is SYDVKM. V lost 3 bases, J lost 1 base, and 9 bases lay in between. The CDR3 has 14 amino acids. The CDR3 loop is CASSFVRKNTEAFF. The CDR3 DNA follows: TGTGCCAGCAGTTTTGTCAGGAAGAACACTGAAGCTTTCTTT.

This clonotype was seen only a few times. V and J are TRBV12-3 or TRBV12-4 and TRBJ2-5; D is perhaps TRBD1 or TRBD2 (6 bases each). The J call may not be correct, given that the DNA end is closer to TRBJ2-7. The CDR3 consists of 15 residues. The CDR3 coding sequence is TGTGCCAGCAGTTTGGGGGGCAGGCCTCCCGACGAGCAGTACTTC. Its protein product is CASSLGGRPPDEQYF.

This clonotype was found many times. The V call is TRBV18, the J call TRBJ1-2; D not resolved. In germline, CDR1 is KGHSH, CDR2 LQKENI. This CDR3 is 14 amino acids long. The V gene lost 4 bases and the J gene lost 0 bases, with 9 bases spanning the gap. CDR3 nucleotides: TGTGCCAGCTCACAGGGCCTAGCTAACTATGGCTACACCTTC. Translating it yields CASSQGLANYGYTF. Looking up the rest from reference TRBV18 and TRBJ1-2 gives the full variable domain: NAGVMQNPRHLVRRRGQEARLRCSPMKGHSHVYWYRQLPEEGLKFMVYLQKENIIDESGMPKERFSAEFPKEGPSILRIQQVVRGDSAAYFCASSQGLANYGYTFGSGTRLTVV.

The V call is TRBV20-1, the J call TRBJ2-1, with 10 bases lining up with TRBD2. Germline CDR1 and CDR2: DFQATT and SNEGSKA (reference sequence). V shed 5 bases and J 9 bases; nucleotides not matched to a gene: 4. The CDR3 loop spans 12 amino acids. CDR3 DNA sequence: TGCAGTGCTTCTTTAGCGGGGGGTGAGCAGTTCTTC. This encodes CSASLAGGEQFF.

This clonotype was observed a handful of times. This chain links TRBV7-2 with TRBJ2-5; D remains ambiguous. The V end was cut by 1 base, the J end by 5 bases, with 11 bases between. The germline V gene encodes CDR1 SGHTA and CDR2 FQGNSA. The CDR3 consists of 14 residues. The CDR3 coding sequence is TGTGCCAGCAGCTTAGTTGCGCTAGGGGAGACCCAGTACTTC. Translation: CASSLVALGETQYF.

The chain links TRBV6-6 to TRBJ2-1; 8 bases fit TRBD2. The CDR3 has 16 residues. V dropped 2 bases and J dropped 8; count of bases not matched to a gene: 11. From germline, CDR1 is MNHNY and CDR2 SVGAGI (reference sequence). The CDR3 reads CASSYKRGLALDEQFF. The CDR3, as DNA: TGTGCCAGCAGTTACAAGCGGGGGTTGGCCCTAGATGAGCAGTTCTTC.

In its sample, this clonotype was seen a few times. V is TRBV20-1 and J is TRBJ1-1; D remains ambiguous. With 0 bases removed from V and 2 bases from J, the gap between germline ends came to 7 bases. The CDR3 runs 13 residues. Germline loops: CDR1 DFQATT, CDR2 SNEGSKA (reference sequence). The CDR3 loop is CSAREHINTEAFF. In nucleotides, the CDR3 is TGCAGTGCTAGAGAACACATTAACACTGAAGCTTTCTTT.

In this sample, this clonotype turned up a few times. The rearrangement links TRBV12-3 or TRBV12-4 to TRBJ2-1, with 7 bases matching TRBD1. CDR3 length: 16 amino acids. V was pared by 4 bases and J by 7 bases, with 13 bases of the junction left unmatched. The CDR3 here is CASSSPVGQPTNEQFF. Written as DNA, the CDR3 is TGTGCCAGCAGTTCCCCCGTGGGACAGCCTACAAATGAGCAGTTCTTC.

The chain carries TRBV28 and TRBJ2-6; possibly TRBD1 or TRBD2 for D (5 bases each). This CDR3 has 18 amino acids. Germline CDR1 is MDHEN and CDR2 is SYDVKM. Trimming removed 7 bases from V and 0 bases from J, with 19 bases in between. CDR3 DNA sequence: TGTGCCAGCAACCAGCCGGGACCGTTACTCTCTGGGGCCAACGTCCTGACTTTC. Its protein is CASNQPGPLLSGANVLTF.

Worth noting for this clonotype: A read error may produce the germline difference seen at one junction end. This chain links TRBV7-2 with TRBJ2-3, with TRBD2 matching 8 bases. The CDR3 extends over 17 amino acids. Germline V gives CDR1 SGHTA, CDR2 FQGNSA. The CDR3 loop is CASSLAGHGGSTDTQYF. In DNA, the CDR3 is TGTGCCAGCAGCCTAGCGGGCCACGGTGGTAGCACAGATACGCAGTATTTT.

This rearrangement joins TRBV2 to TRBJ1-2, with 7 bases aligning to TRBD1. This CDR3 is 14 amino acids long. Germline V lookup: CDR1 SNHLY, CDR2 FYNNEI. V lost 7 bases, J lost 8 bases, and 13 bases stayed unmatched. Here the CDR3 DNA reads TGTGCCAGCAATCTGGAACAGGGGAGTTCGGGCTACACCTTC. Protein: CASNLEQGSSGYTF. The whole variable domain, filled in from reference TRBV2 and TRBJ1-2, reads EPEVTQTPSHQVTQMGQEVILRCVPISNHLYFYWYRQILGQKVEFLVSFYNNEISEKSEIFDDQFSVERPDGSNFTLKIRSTKLEDSAMYFCASNLEQGSSGYTFGSGTRLTVV.

The gene calls are TRBV9 and TRBJ2-3; the D call may be TRBD1 or TRBD2 (6 bases each). The CDR3 is 16 amino acids. V gave up 3 bases and J gave up 0 bases, with 14 bases separating them. Germline lookup yields CDR1 SGDLS and CDR2 YYNGEE. CDR3 amino acids: CASSGGVGGSTDTQYF. Here the CDR3 DNA reads TGTGCCAGCAGCGGGGGGGTAGGGGGAAGCACAGATACGCAGTATTTT. The full variable domain, rest sourced from reference TRBV9 and TRBJ2-3, is DSGVTQTPKHLITATGQRVTLRCSPRSGDLSVYWYQQSLDQGLQFLIQYYNGEERAKGNILERFSAQQFPDLHSELNLSSLELGDSALYFCASSGGVGGSTDTQYFGPGTRLTVL.

This clonotype was counted only a few times. This sequence joins TRBV7-2 and TRBJ2-3; TRBD2 aligns across 9 bases. The CDR3 covers 16 residues. Germline V CDR1 and CDR2: SGHTA, FQGNSA. Trimming removed 5 bases from V and 4 bases from J; junction bases left unmatched: 10. The CDR3 is CASSRVERGVADTQYF. CDR3 nucleotide sequence: TGTGCCAGCAGCCGCGTCGAGCGGGGGGTGGCAGATACGCAGTATTTT. Full variable domain (outside the CDR3, taken from reference TRBV7-2 and TRBJ2-3): GAGVSQSPSNKVTEKGKDVELRCDPISGHTALYWYRQSLGQGLEFLIYFQGNSAPDKSGLPSDRFSAERTGGSVSTLTIQRTQQEDSAVYLCASSRVERGVADTQYFGPGTRLTVL.